A selection of T cell receptor beta chains follows, all from one sample in a study of shared clonotypes between healthy human individuals. Assay used: immunoSEQ multiplex PCR; TCRdb lists only in-frame clones, some missing. The profile shows around 2,000,000 clones, 85% to 95% of them singletons. Specimen: naive CD4+ T cells sorted from blood. These receptors originate from a man aged 18 to 30 in good health. Both conserved end residues are part of each CDR3. D genes are given only for firm matches. Clone size is stated in some rows and not others, as once, few, many or a class when expanded.

. TRBJ2-5 . TRBV6-6 CASRPGGSETQYF TGTGCCAGCAGGCCCGGGGGTTCGGAGACCCAGTACTTC
. TRBJ2-3 . TRBV6-6 CASRPGFSGTDTQYF TGTGCCAGCAGGCCCGGCTTTTCTGGCACAGATACGCAGTATTTT
TRBD1 TRBJ2-1 . TRBV6-6 CASSRTGLSYNEQFF TGTGCCAGCAGTCGGACAGGCCTCTCCTACAATGAGCAGTTCTTC
. TRBJ1-6 . TRBV30 CAWSVRGPLHF TGTGCCTGGAGTGTACGGGGTCCCCTCCACTTT
TRBD2 TRBJ2-3 . TRBV2 CASSVSLAGGSDTQYF TGTGCCAGCAGTGTATCCCTAGCGGGAGGTTCAGATACGCAGTATTTT
TRBD1 TRBJ1-4 . TRBV6-5 CASSPGGRSEKLFF TGTGCCAGCAGTCCAGGGGGGAGGAGTGAAAAACTGTTTTTT
TRBD1 TRBJ1-5 . TRBV2 CASSSDRWSNQPQHF TGTGCCAGCAGTTCGGACAGGTGGAGCAATCAGCCCCAGCATTTT
. TRBJ2-7 . TRBV5-4 CASSIFSATSSYEQYF TGTGCCAGCAGCATCTTTAGCGCCACGAGCTCCTACGAGCAGTACTTC
. TRBJ2-3 . TRBV25-1 CASSGNTDTQYF TGTGCCAGCAGTGGCAATACAGATACGCAGTATTTT
. TRBJ1-6 . TRBV18 CASSPVRDNSPLHF TGTGCCAGCTCACCAGTTCGGGATAATTCACCCCTCCACTTT
TRBD2 TRBJ2-7 . TRBV6-5 CASSPLAGGPREQYF TGTGCCAGCAGCCCACTAGCGGGAGGGCCGAGGGAGCAGTACTTC
. TRBJ1-2 . TRBV5-5 CASSFGQGNYGYTF TGTGCCAGCAGCTTCGGTCAGGGTAACTATGGCTACACCTTC
TRBD1 TRBJ1-1 . TRBV14 CASSLGTGILNTEAFF TGTGCCAGCAGCCTAGGGACAGGAATATTGAACACTGAAGCTTTCTTT
TRBD2 TRBJ2-3 . TRBV4-3 CASSRVAGPGTVDTQYF TGCGCCAGCAGCCGAGTAGCGGGACCCGGGACGGTTGATACGCAGTATTTT
. TRBJ1-1 . TRBV27 CASSLSGGREAFF TGTGCCAGCAGTTTATCGGGGGGCAGGGAAGCTTTCTTT
. TRBJ1-5 once TRBV7-2 CASSLTGGYQPQHF TGTGCCAGCAGCCTCACCGGGGGGTATCAGCCCCAGCATTTT
. TRBJ1-2 once TRBV7-9 CASSLQKGGNGYTF TGTGCCAGCAGCTTACAGAAGGGGGGGAATGGCTACACCTTC
. TRBJ2-1 . TRBV13 CASSFRGTYNEQFF TGTGCCAGCAGCTTCCGAGGGACCTACAATGAGCAGTTCTTC
. TRBJ2-1 . TRBV18 CASSPRPSSYNEQFF TGTGCCAGCTCACCGAGGCCCAGCTCCTACAATGAGCAGTTCTTC
. TRBJ2-1 . TRBV5-1 CASRERDYSTSYNEQFF TGCGCCAGCAGGGAACGAGATTACTCTACCTCCTACAATGAGCAGTTCTTC
. TRBJ2-7 once TRBV6-6 CASRTGSYEQYF TGTGCCAGCAGGACAGGCTCCTACGAGCAGTACTTC
. TRBJ2-5 . TRBV6-5 CASTPAGETQYF TGTGCCAGCACCCCGGCCGGAGAGACCCAGTACTTC
. TRBJ1-6 . TRBV7-9 CASSLETPFSYNSPLHF TGTGCCAGCAGCTTAGAAACCCCTTTCTCCTATAATTCACCCCTCCACTTT
. TRBJ2-3 . TRBV5-1 CASSLGLWSTDTQYF TGCGCCAGCAGCTTGGGGTTGTGGAGCACAGATACGCAGTATTTT
TRBD1 TRBJ2-7 . TRBV18 CASSPLQGAGEQYF TGTGCCAGCTCACCTTTACAGGGGGCGGGAGAGCAGTACTTC
TRBD1 TRBJ1-1 . TRBV5-1 CASSLGGRTGSTEAFF TGCGCCAGCAGCTTGGGGGGTAGGACAGGGTCCACTGAAGCTTTCTTT
. TRBJ2-5 once TRBV7-9 CASSQGQGETQYF TGTGCCAGCAGCCAAGGACAAGGGGAGACCCAGTACTTC
. TRBJ1-3 . TRBV18 CASSPPGGEVNTIYF TGTGCCAGCTCACCACCGGGGGGAGAAGTAAACACCATATATTTT
TRBD2 TRBJ2-2 . TRBV5-1 CASSGGTTDTGELFF TGCGCCAGCAGTGGTGGGACTACCGACACCGGGGAGCTGTTTTTT